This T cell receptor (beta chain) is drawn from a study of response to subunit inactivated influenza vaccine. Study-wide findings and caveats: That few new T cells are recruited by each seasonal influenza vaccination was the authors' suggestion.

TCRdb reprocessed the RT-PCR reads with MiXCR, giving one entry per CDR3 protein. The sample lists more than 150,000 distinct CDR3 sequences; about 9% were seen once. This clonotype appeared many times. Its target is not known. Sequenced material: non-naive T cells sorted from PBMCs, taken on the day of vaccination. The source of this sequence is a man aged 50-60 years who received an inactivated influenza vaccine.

The DNA of the CDR3 is TGTGCCAGCAGCTTAGGACGATCCAATGAGCAGTTCTTC. This translates into CASSLGRSNEQFF. The chain recombines TRBV11-1 with TRBJ2-1, with D unresolved. The CDR3 loop spans 13 amino acids. The germline CDR1 and CDR2 sequences are SGHAT and FQDESV (reference sequence). V lost 1 base to trimming and J lost 6 bases, with 7 bases between them. The complete variable domain, with remaining parts taken from reference TRBV11-1 and TRBJ2-1, reads EAEVAQSPRYKITEKSQAVAFWCDPISGHATLYWYRQILGQGPELLVQFQDESVVDDSQLPKDRFSAERLKGVDSTLKIQPAELGDSAMYLCASSLGRSNEQFFGPGTRLTVL.